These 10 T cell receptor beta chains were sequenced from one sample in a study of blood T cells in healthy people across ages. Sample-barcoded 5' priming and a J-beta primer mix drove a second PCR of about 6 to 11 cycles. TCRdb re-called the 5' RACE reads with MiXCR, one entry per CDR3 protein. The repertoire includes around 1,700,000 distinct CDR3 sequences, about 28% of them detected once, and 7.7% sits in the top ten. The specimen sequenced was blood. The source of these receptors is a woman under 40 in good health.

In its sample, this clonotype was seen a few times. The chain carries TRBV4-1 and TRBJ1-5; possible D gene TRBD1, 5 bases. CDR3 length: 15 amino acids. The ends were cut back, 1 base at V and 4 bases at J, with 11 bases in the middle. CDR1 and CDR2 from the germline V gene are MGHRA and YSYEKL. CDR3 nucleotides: TGCGCCAGCAGCCAAGCGTGGACACAGAATCAGCCCCAGCATTTT. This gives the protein CASSQAWTQNQPQHF.

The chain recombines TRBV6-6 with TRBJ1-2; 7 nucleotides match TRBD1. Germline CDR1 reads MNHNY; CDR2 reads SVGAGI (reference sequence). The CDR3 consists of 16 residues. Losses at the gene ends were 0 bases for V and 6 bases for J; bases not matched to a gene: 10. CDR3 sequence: CASSYSRQGGVDGYTF. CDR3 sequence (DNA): TGTGCCAGCAGTTACTCCAGACAGGGAGGGGTGGATGGCTACACCTTC.

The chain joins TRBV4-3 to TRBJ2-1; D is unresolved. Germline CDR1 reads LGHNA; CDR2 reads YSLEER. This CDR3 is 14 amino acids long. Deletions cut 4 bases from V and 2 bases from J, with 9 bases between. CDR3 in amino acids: CASSPSVPYNEQFF. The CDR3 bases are TGCGCCAGCAGCCCATCCGTCCCCTACAATGAGCAGTTCTTC.

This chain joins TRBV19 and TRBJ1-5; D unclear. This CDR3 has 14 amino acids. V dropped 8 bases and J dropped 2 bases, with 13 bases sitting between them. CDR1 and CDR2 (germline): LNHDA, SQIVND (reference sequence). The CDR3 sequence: CASRVQDRNQPQHF. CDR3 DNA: TGTGCCAGTCGGGTGCAGGACCGCAATCAGCCCCAGCATTTT.

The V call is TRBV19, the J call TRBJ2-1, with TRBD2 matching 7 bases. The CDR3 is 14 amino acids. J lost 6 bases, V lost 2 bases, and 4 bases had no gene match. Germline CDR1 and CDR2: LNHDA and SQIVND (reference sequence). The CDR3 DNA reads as TGTGCCAGTAGTATACGACTAGCTTCCAATGAGCAGTTCTTC. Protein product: CASSIRLASNEQFF.

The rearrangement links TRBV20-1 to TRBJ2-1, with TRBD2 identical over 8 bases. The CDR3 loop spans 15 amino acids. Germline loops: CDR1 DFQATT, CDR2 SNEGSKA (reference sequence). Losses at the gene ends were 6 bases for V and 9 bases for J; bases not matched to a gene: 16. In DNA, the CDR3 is TGCAGTGCCCCCAAGCGGGAGACCGGAGGCGGTGAGCAGTTCTTC. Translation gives CSAPKRETGGGEQFF.

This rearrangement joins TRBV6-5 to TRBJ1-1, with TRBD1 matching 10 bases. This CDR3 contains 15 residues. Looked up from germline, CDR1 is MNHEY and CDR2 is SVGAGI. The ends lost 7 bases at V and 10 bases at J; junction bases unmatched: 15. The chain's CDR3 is CASKKEDRGYHGAFF. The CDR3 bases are TGTGCCAGCAAAAAGGAGGACAGGGGGTACCATGGAGCTTTCTTT.

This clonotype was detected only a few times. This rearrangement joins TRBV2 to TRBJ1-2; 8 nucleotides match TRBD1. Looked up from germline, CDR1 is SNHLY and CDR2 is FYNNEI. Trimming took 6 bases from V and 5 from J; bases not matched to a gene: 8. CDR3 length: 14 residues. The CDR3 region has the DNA TGTGCCAGCAGCCCGGGACAGGCCCCTTATGGCTACACCTTC. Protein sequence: CASSPGQAPYGYTF.

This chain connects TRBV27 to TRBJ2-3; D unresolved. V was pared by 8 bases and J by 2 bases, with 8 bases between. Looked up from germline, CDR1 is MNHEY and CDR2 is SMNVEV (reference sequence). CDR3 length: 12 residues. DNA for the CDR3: TGTGCCAGCTGTGGTCTCACAGATACGCAGTATTTT. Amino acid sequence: CASCGLTDTQYF.

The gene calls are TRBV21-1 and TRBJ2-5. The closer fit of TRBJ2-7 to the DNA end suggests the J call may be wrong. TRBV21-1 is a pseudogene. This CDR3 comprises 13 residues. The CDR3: CAGSKARHYEQYF. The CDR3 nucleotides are TGTGCCGGCAGCAAAGCGAGGCACTACGAGCAGTACTTC.